These T cell receptor beta chains were read from a single sample in a study of beta chain features in type 1 diabetes. Here immunoSEQ multiplex PCR was the method, and the copy in TCRdb shows in-frame clones only, minus some. The table lists a few hundred thousand clones, approximately 16% of them singletons, with 0.019% in the top ten. Sequenced input: naive CD4+ T cells from blood. Receptors originate from a woman between 18 and 30 years old in good health. Both conserved end residues are part of each CDR3. A D gene is named only where the DNA matches it firmly. Size tells how often a clone was seen (once, few, many) or the class of an expanded clone, and some rows leave it out.

CDR3nt	CDR3aa	d_gene	v_gene	j_gene	abundance
TGTGCCATCGGGGGGGAACTGGGGGCCGGGAATGAGCAGTTCTTC	CAIGGELGAGNEQFF	TRBD2	TRBV6-6	TRBJ2-1	few
TGTGCCAGCAAGAACGGAGACACAGATACGCAGTATTTT	CASKNGDTDTQYF	NA	TRBV6-1	TRBJ2-3	few
TGTGCCAGCAGCTTAGGCAGAGGAACCTACGAGCAGTACTTC	CASSLGRGTYEQYF	NA	TRBV11-2	TRBJ2-7	NA
TGCAGCGTTGAGGGTCAGGGCGACACTGAAGCTTTCTTT	CSVEGQGDTEAFF	NA	TRBV29-1	TRBJ1-1	NA
TGTGCCAGCAGCGTAGTCGGGGGAGCGGCCTACAATGAGCAGTTCTTC	CASSVVGGAAYNEQFF	NA	TRBV9	TRBJ2-1	few
TGTGCCAGCTCACCACCGGGACAACTAGGGCAGCCCCAGCATTTT	CASSPPGQLGQPQHF	NA	TRBV18	TRBJ1-5	once
TGCGCCAGCAGCTTGTATGGGGGGAAAGAGACCCAGTACTTC	CASSLYGGKETQYF	NA	TRBV5-1	TRBJ2-5	NA
TGTGCCAGCAGCTTAATTCCTAGCGGGAGATCTGATACGCAGTATTTT	CASSLIPSGRSDTQYF	TRBD2	TRBV11-2	TRBJ2-3	few
TGCAGCGTTGGAACCGGGGGGGGCTATGGCTACACCTTC	CSVGTGGGYGYTF	NA	TRBV29-1	TRBJ1-2	NA
TGTGCCTGGAGTGTTGACGACTCCGGAAACACCATATATTTT	CAWSVDDSGNTIYF	NA	TRBV30	TRBJ1-3	few
TGTGCCAGCACCACCTCTTCGTGGGAGGTGAGACAGTTCTTC	CASTTSSWEVRQFF	NA	TRBV6-5	TRBJ2-1	NA